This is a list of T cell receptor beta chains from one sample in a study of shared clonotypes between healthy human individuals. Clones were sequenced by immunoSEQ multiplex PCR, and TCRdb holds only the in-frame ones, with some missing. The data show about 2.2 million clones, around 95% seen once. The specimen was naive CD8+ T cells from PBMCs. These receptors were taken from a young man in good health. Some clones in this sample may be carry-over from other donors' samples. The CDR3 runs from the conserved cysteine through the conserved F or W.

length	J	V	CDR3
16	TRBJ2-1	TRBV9	CASSAPSGITYNEQFF
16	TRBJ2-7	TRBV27	CASSLDWTVLSYEQYF
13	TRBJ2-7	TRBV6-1	CASLGSGAYEQYF
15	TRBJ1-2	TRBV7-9	CASSLGAGTGLSYTF
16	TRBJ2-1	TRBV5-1	CASSRPGQGSQNEQFF
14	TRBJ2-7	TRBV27	CASSPSPNRYEQYF
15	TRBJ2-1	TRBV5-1	CASVLERGNYNEQFF
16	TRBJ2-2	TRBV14	CASSQFRDRVSGELFF
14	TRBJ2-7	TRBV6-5	CASQTRGRPYEQYF
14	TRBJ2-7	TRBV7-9	CASSPGQGFYEQYF
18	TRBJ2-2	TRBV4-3	CASSQDLERESGTGELFF
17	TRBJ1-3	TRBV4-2	CASSHVFGQGAGNTIYF
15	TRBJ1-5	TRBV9	CASSVRGGGNQPQHF
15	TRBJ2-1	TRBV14	CASPRTSGGKNEQFF
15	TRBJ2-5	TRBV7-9	CASSPSLVAGETQYF
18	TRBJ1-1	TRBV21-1	CASSATGYLNYKGTEAFF
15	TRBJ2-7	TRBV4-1	CASRLSPGTGDEQYF
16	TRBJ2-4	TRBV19	CASSLGDPRAKNIQYF
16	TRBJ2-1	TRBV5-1	CASGPLAGSPYNEQFF
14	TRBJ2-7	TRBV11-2	CASSPRGWSSEQYF
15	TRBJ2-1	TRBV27	CASSLYTQPYNEQFF
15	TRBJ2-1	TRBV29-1	CSVLLRPGAYNEQFF
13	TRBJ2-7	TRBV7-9	CASSPPGGNEQYF
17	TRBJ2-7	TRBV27	CASSFSPSAGEILEQYF
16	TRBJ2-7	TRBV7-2	CASSFFPGDRTYEQYF
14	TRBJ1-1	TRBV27	CASRYRDMNTEAFF
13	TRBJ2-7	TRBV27	CASSHGRSYEQYF
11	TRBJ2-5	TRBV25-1	CASTRGETQYF
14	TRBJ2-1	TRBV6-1	CAAVIRQRGNEQFF
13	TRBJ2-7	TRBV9	CASSVGLHYEQYF
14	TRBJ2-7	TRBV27	CASSNDRAAYEQYF
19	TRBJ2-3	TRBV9	CASSSPSQWTSGSGDTQYF
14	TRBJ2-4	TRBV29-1	CSVDIGQASNIQYF
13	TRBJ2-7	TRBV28	CASSLHRHYEQYF
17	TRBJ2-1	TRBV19	CASSPDLAGGPRGEQFF
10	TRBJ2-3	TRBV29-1	CSVHSFTEYF
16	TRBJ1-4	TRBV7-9	CASSLGDRVHHEKLFF
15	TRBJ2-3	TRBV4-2	CASRTSGYSGDTQYF
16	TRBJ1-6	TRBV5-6	CASSATPGQGNSPLHF
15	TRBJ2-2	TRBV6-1	CASSVRLAGPGELFF
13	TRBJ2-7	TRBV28	CASSMGRTGEQYF
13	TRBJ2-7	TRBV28	CAATGLVRYEQYF
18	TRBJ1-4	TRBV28	CASNSRLAQDLLSEKLFF
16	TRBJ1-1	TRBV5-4	CASSLSPQGRGTEAFF
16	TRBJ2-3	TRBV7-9	CASSPPGIFRTDTQYF
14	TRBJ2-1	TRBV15	CATSRGLGGNEQFF
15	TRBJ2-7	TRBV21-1	CASSTSGTPTYEQYF
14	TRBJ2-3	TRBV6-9	CASSTLEATDTQYF
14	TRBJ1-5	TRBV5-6	CASSLSFRNQPQHF
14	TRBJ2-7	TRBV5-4	CASSWGTSSYEQYF
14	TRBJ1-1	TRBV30	CAWSLGAGNTEAFF
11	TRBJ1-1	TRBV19	CASSIALEAFF
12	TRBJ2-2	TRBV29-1	CSVCRDTGELFF